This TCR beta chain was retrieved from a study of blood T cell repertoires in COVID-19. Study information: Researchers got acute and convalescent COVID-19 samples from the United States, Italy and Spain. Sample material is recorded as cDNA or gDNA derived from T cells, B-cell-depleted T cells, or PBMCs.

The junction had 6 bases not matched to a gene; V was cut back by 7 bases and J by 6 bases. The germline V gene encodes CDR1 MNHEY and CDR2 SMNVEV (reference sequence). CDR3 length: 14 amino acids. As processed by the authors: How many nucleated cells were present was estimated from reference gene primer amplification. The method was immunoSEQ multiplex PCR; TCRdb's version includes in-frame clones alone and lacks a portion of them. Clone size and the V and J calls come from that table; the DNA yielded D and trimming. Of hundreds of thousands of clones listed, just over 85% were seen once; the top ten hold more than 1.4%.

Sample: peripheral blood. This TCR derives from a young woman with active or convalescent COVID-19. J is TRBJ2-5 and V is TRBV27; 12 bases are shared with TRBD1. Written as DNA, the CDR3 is TGTGCCAGCAAGGGGACAGGGGGCTCAAAGACCCAGTACTTC. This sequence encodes CASKGTGGSKTQYF.